These 16 T cell receptor beta chains were all obtained from the same sample, sequenced in a study of blood T cell repertoires in COVID-19. TCRdb keeps only in-frame clones here, not all; method: immunoSEQ multiplex PCR. The sample contains around 200,000 clones, about 82% of which appear only once. Material: PBMCs or T cells enriched from blood (not recorded which). These TCRs come from a man in his forties with acute COVID-19.

The V call is TRBV27, the J call TRBJ2-1, with 10 bases identical to TRBD1. This CDR3 region has 15 residues. The V gene end was trimmed by 5 bases and the J gene end by 5 bases; junction bases not matched to a gene: 6. Per germline, CDR1 MNHEY and CDR2 SMNVEV (reference sequence). The CDR3 is CASSPGTGAHNEQFF. For the CDR3, the DNA is TGTGCCAGCAGTCCCGGGACAGGGGCCCACAATGAGCAGTTCTTC.

The chain carries TRBV9 and TRBJ1-3, with D possibly TRBD1 on 5 matching bases. The ends were cut back, 4 bases at V and 2 bases at J, with 16 bases in the middle. Germline lookup yields CDR1 SGDLS and CDR2 YYNGEE. The CDR3 length is 16 residues. CDR3 amino acids: CASSPHPTEAGNTIYF. In DNA, the CDR3 is TGTGCCAGCAGCCCGCACCCGACAGAGGCTGGAAACACCATATATTTT.

Only a few counts were recorded for this clone. The chain couples TRBV6-2 or TRBV6-3 to TRBJ1-5; 9 bases agree with TRBD1. V gave up 4 bases and J gave up 6 bases; unmatched junction bases: 7. The CDR3 consists of 15 residues. Germline loops: CDR1 MNHEY, CDR2 SVGEGT. CDR3 nucleotide sequence: TGTGCCAGCAGTTTTCCGGGACAGGGAGGTCAGCCCCAGCATTTT. Residues: CASSFPGQGGQPQHF.

J is TRBJ2-4 and V is TRBV29-1; no reliable D call. Germline loops: CDR1 SQVTM, CDR2 ANQGSEA. This CDR3 is 14 amino acids long. V was trimmed by 7 bases and J by 0 bases, leaving 13 bases between them. This CDR3 is CSAERLLAKNIQYF. CDR3 bases: TGCAGCGCCGAGAGACTCCTAGCCAAAAACATTCAGTACTTC. The variable domain in full, with the rest retrieved from reference TRBV29-1 and TRBJ2-4, is SAVISQKPSRDICQRGTSLTIQCQVDSQVTMMFWYRQQPGQSLTLIATANQGSEATYESGFVIDKFPISRPNLTFSTLTVSNMSPEDSSIYLCSAERLLAKNIQYFGAGTRLSVL.

The V and J genes are TRBV27 and TRBJ2-7; TRBD1 agrees at 10 bases. J lost 3 bases, V lost 4 bases, and 9 bases had no gene match. The CDR3 runs to 16 residues. CDR1 is MNHEY, CDR2 SMNVEV, per germline (reference sequence). CDR3 region: CASSSLRDRGRYEQYF. CDR3 sequence (DNA): TGTGCCAGCAGTTCCCTCCGGGACAGGGGACGCTACGAGCAGTACTTC.

The chain joins TRBV5-1 to TRBJ1-5; unclear D gene. Germline CDR1 SGHRS, CDR2 YFSETQ. Trimming cost V 0 bases and J 10 bases, with 14 bases left between them. The length of the CDR3 is 14 residues. CDR3 in DNA: TGCGCCAGCAGCTTGGGAGCGGGCGTGGGACCCCAGCATTTT. Its protein is CASSLGAGVGPQHF.

The V call is TRBV11-2, the J call TRBJ2-7, with 7 nucleotides matching TRBD2. Looked up from germline, CDR1 is SGHAT and CDR2 is FQNNGV. J gave up 0 bases and V 5 bases, and 4 bases lay outside the gene matches. The CDR3 covers 14 residues. The CDR3 loop reads CASSRGGSSYEQYF. In DNA form, the CDR3 reads TGTGCCAGCAGCCGCGGGGGAAGCTCCTACGAGCAGTACTTC.

The chain uses TRBV28 and TRBJ2-7; 7 bases align to TRBD2. Germline V gene lookup returns CDR1 MDHEN and CDR2 SYDVKM. CDR3 size: 12 residues. Trimming removed 3 bases from V and 6 bases from J; junction bases left unmatched: 2. The CDR3 sequence is CASSFWGGEQYF. Written as DNA, the CDR3 is TGTGCCAGCAGTTTTTGGGGGGGCGAGCAGTACTTC.

The V call is TRBV27, the J call TRBJ2-2, with 10 nucleotides matching TRBD2. The V gene's germline CDR1 is MNHEY and CDR2 SMNVEV (reference sequence). This CDR3 region has 16 residues. V dropped 9 bases and J dropped 8; count of bases not matched to a gene: 15. CDR3 residues: CARVVAGGPPLGELFF. As DNA, the CDR3 is TGTGCCAGGGTCGTAGCGGGAGGCCCACCTTTAGGGGAGCTGTTTTTT.

This chain joins TRBV28 and TRBJ1-4; D is ambiguous. Looked up from germline, CDR1 is MDHEN and CDR2 is SYDVKM. The V and J ends lost 2 bases and 6 bases respectively, with 13 bases between them. This CDR3 is built from 15 residues. CDR3 DNA: TGTGCCAGCAGTTTAAGAGGGCCTCCGGATGAAAAACTGTTTTTT. Its protein is CASSLRGPPDEKLFF.

This chain uses TRBV5-1 with TRBJ1-5; 9 bases line up with TRBD1. V lost 4 bases, J lost 3 bases, and 5 bases stayed unmatched. Germline V CDR1 and CDR2: SGHRS, YFSETQ. The CDR3 loop spans 15 amino acids. The CDR3 nucleotides read TGCGCCAGCAGCATGGGACAGGGTGACAATCAGCCCCAGCATTTT. It translates to CASSMGQGDNQPQHF.

This clone showed up just once. V and J are TRBV27 and TRBJ2-7; D is perhaps TRBD2 (6 bases). The V end lost 3 bases, the J end lost 5 bases, and 20 bases lay between the germline ends. The CDR3 length is 16 residues. Germline CDR1 and CDR2: MNHEY and SMNVEV (reference sequence). The CDR3 is CASSFLGIVPGDEQYF. The CDR3 nucleotides are TGTGCCAGCAGTTTTCTCGGGATAGTTCCGGGGGACGAGCAGTACTTC.

This rearrangement joins TRBV9 to TRBJ2-7; 8 nucleotides agree with TRBD2. The CDR3 is 15 amino acids. Germline V gene data show CDR1 as SGDLS and CDR2 as YYNGEE. After removal of 3 bases from V and 3 bases from J, the junction contained 8 bases not matched to a gene. Here the CDR3 reads CASSGGLDSRYEQYF. The CDR3 nucleotides read TGTGCCAGCAGCGGGGGACTAGATTCCCGCTACGAGCAGTACTTC.

This clone has more than one count but fewer than ten. The chain recombines TRBV27 with TRBJ1-6; D may be TRBD1 (5 bases). V was shortened by 6 bases and J by 5 bases, with 17 bases between the two germline ends. Looked up from germline, CDR1 is MNHEY and CDR2 is SMNVEV (reference sequence). CDR3 length: 16 residues. DNA of the CDR3: TGTGCCAGCAGGGCCCAGGAGGGGTTTGATAATTCACCCCTCCACTTT. Translated, it gives CASRAQEGFDNSPLHF.

The rearrangement uses TRBV4-3 and TRBJ1-2, with D maybe TRBD1 (6 bases). V was trimmed by 2 bases and J by 7 bases, leaving 14 bases between them. Germline values: CDR1 LGHNA, CDR2 YSLEER. CDR3 length: 14 amino acids. DNA of the CDR3: TGCGCCAGCAGCCAAACTGACAGGCTGGGTGGCTACACCTTC. As protein: CASSQTDRLGGYTF.

DNA for the CDR3: TGCAGCGTTTACTCTGTCGGGGGCTACACCTTC. It is translated as CSVYSVGGYTF. J is TRBJ1-2 and V is TRBV29-1; D is unclear. This CDR3 region has 11 residues. Between the trimmed V and J ends, which lost 5 bases and 8 bases, there was a span of 12 bases. In germline, CDR1 is SQVTM, CDR2 ANQGSEA. Using reference TRBV29-1 and TRBJ1-2 for the parts outside the CDR3, the full variable domain is SAVISQKPSRDICQRGTSLTIQCQVDSQVTMMFWYRQQPGQSLTLIATANQGSEATYESGFVIDKFPISRPNLTFSTLTVSNMSPEDSSIYLCSVYSVGGYTFGSGTRLTVV.